This TCR beta chain comes out of a study of beta chain features in type 1 diabetes. Study results and limitations: There was a moderate but significant shortening of TCRB CDR3s in all four CD4+ subsets of Type 1 diabetes patients.

J gave up 3 bases and V 7 bases, and 11 bases lay outside the gene matches. Germline V gene lookup returns CDR1 SQVTM and CDR2 ANQGSEA. CDR3 length: 15 amino acids. Every isolated RNA sample was fully reverse transcribed, so sequencing captured expressed TCRB transcripts. Assay: immunoSEQ multiplex PCR; the TCRdb copy retains only in-frame clones and omits some. The sample has a few hundred thousand clones; approximately 12% are singletons. Remarks on this clone: The antigen is unknown.

Researchers reported sorting CD4+ naive, central memory, regulatory and stem cell-like memory cells via CD45RO/CCR7/CD25/CD127/CD95/CD27. The V and J genes are TRBV29-1 and TRBJ2-2, with 7 positions matching TRBD1. This TCR was recovered from a woman aged 18-29 years with type 1 diabetes. The sample taken for sequencing was naive CD4+ T cells from blood. CDR3 loop: CSARNRDRHTGELFF. The CDR3 DNA is TGCAGCGCGCGAAACCGGGACAGACACACCGGGGAGCTGTTTTTT.